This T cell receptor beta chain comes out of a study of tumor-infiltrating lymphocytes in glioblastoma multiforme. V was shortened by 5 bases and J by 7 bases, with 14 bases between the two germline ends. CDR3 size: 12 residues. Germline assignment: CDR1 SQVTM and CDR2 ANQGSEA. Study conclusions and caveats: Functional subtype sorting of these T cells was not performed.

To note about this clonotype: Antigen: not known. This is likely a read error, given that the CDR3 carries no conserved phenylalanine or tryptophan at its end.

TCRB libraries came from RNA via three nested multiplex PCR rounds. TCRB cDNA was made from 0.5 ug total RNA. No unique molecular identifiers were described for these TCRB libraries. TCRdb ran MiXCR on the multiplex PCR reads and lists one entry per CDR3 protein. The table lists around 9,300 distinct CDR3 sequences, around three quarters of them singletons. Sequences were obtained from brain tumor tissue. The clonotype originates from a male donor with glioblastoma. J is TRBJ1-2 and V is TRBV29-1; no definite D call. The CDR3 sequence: CSVSADSSGYTL. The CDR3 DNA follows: TGCAGCGTTAGCGCGGACTCCTCTGGCTACACCTTA.